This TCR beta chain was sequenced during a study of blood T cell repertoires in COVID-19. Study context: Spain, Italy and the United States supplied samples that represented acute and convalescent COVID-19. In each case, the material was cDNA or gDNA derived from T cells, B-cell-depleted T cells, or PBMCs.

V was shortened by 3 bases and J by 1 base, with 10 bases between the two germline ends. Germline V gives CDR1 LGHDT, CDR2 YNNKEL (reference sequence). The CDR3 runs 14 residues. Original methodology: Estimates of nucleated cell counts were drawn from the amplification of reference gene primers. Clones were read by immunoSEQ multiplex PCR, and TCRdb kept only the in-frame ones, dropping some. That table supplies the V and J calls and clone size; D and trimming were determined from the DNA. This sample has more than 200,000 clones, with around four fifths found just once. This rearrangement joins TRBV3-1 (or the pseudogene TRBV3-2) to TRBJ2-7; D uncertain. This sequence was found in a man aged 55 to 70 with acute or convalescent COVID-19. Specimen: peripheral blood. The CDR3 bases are TGTGCCAGCAGCCAGGCCGATTGGTCCTACGAGCAGTACTTC. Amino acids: CASSQADWSYEQYF.